The T cell receptor (beta chain) under discussion was sequenced for a study of blood T cell repertoires in COVID-19. Study-wide context: COVID-19 samples from acute and convalescent phases originated in the United States, Italy and Spain. PBMCs, B-cell-depleted T cells, or T cells were the source of the cDNA or gDNA that made up the material.

Original methodology: The authors estimated nucleated cell counts from reference gene primer amplification. Sequencing was performed with immunoSEQ multiplex PCR; in TCRdb, only in-frame clones are kept and a portion is missing. V and J calls and clone size follow that table, whereas D and trimming were derived from the DNA. There are some 150,000 clones in the sample; about 86% occur only once, and approximately 8.2% lies in the top ten. V lost 3 bases and J lost 7; bases outside the gene matches: 9. Germline V gene lookup returns CDR1 MDHEN and CDR2 SYDVKM. The CDR3 loop spans 15 amino acids. The chain is built from TRBV28 and TRBJ1-2; 9 positions match TRBD1. The sequencing input was peripheral blood. The origin of this receptor is a woman in her sixties or seventies with acute or convalescent COVID-19. The CDR3 protein is CASSLGDRVRGGYTF. CDR3 bases: TGTGCCAGCAGTTTGGGGGACAGGGTTAGGGGTGGCTACACCTTC.